This T cell receptor beta chain is drawn from a study of blood T cell repertoires in COVID-19. Study-wide context: COVID-19 samples from acute and convalescent phases originated in the United States, Italy and Spain. The analysed material was cDNA or gDNA that came from T cells, B-cell-depleted T cells, or PBMCs.

In Seattle, patients joined the study during active infection and were tracked longitudinally. CDR1 LGHDT and CDR2 YNNKEL come from the germline V gene (reference sequence). The CDR3 is 14 residues long. The V gene end was trimmed by 3 bases and the J gene end by 2 bases; junction bases not matched to a gene: 2. In the authors' methods: Reference gene primer amplification yielded estimated nucleated cell counts. Clones were sequenced by immunoSEQ multiplex PCR, and TCRdb holds only the in-frame ones, with some missing. D and trimming were read from the DNA, whereas the V and J calls and clone size are those reported in that table. The table lists roughly 380,000 clones, roughly 87% of them singletons, with about 3.9% in the top ten.

The chain couples TRBV3-1 (or the pseudogene TRBV3-2) to TRBJ1-2; 8 bases line up with TRBD1. Source material: peripheral blood. The sequence derives from a woman aged 55-75 years with COVID-19, enrolled during active disease. The CDR3, as DNA: TGTGCCAGCAGCCATAGACAGGGGAACTATGGCTACACCTTC. Translation gives CASSHRQGNYGYTF.